The T cell receptor (beta chain) described here comes from a study of T-cell reconstitution after alpha-beta-depleted transplantation in children. The CDR3 sequence is 13 residues long. The germline V and J ends were trimmed by 4 bases and 2 bases, with 9 bases remaining between them. Germline CDR1 is LGHDT and CDR2 is YNNKEL (reference sequence). This sample's TCRbeta library carried unique molecular identifier barcodes. TCRdb redid the calling of the PCR reads with MiXCR, one entry per CDR3 protein. The sample gives 450,000 to 600,000 distinct CDR3 sequences, less than 35% of which show up once; roughly 2.5% is in the top ten.

The chain carries TRBV3-1 and TRBJ2-7; tentative D call: TRBD1 (6 bases). The specimen was PBMCs from the stem cell graft donor, collected from the stem cell graft. This clonotype was sampled from a human donor who donated a stem cell graft to a child with aplastic anemia. In DNA form, the CDR3 reads TGTGCCAGCAGCCGAAGGACAGCCTACGAGCAGTACTTC. Amino acids: CASSRRTAYEQYF.